This T cell receptor (beta chain) was profiled in a study of CXCR3-negative and CXCR3-positive naive CD8 T cells. Study findings and constraints: For memory CD8+ cells diversity was much lower, but both naive subsets had comparably high diversity. TRB CDR3 properties were used to infer TCR strength, and surface CD5 was comparable between naive subsets. Greater hydrophobicity was found in TRB CDR3s of CXCR3-positive naive cells than of CXCR3-negative naive cells.

A word on this clonotype: Its cognate antigen is unknown.

The CDR3 runs 13 residues. The germline CDR1 and CDR2 sequences are SGHRS and YFSETQ. All TRB cDNA libraries came from 5' RACE performed with UMI labels. Using the 5' RACE reads, TCRdb records one entry per CDR3 protein without DNA. The sample has over 50,000 distinct CDR3 sequences. CD45RO-CCR7+CD27+CD95- expression identified naive CD8+ T cells. The material sequenced was naive CXCR3+ CD8+ T cells from blood. Sample subset: CD45RO-CCR7+CD27+CD95- naive CD8+ T cells expressing CXCR3 (TNR3+). The chain is built from TRBV5-1 and TRBJ2-7; with no DNA, the TCRdb D assignment of TRBD1 cannot be verified. The sequence derives from a human donor in good health. Some clones in this sample may be carry-over from other donors' samples. CDR3 amino acids: CASSWTGTYEQYF.